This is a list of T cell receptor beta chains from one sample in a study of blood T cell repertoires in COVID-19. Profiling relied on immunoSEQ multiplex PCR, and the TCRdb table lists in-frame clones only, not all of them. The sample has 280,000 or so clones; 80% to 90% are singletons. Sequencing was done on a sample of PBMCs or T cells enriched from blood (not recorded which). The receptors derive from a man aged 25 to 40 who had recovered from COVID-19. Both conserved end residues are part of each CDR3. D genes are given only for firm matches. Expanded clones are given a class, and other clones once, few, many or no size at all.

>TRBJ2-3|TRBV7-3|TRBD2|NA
CASSFTSGGSGGTQYF
TGTGCCAGCAGCTTCACTAGCGGGGGCTCCGGAGGAACGCAGTATTTT
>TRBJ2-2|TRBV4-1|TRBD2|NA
CASSQVPIGLAPGELFF
TGCGCCAGCAGCCAAGTACCTATCGGACTAGCCCCCGGGGAGCTGTTTTTT
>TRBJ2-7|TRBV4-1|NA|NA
CASSQDYSPYEQYF
TGCGCCAGCAGCCAAGATTACAGTCCCTACGAGCAGTACTTC
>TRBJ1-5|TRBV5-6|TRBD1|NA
CASSPRDSLNQPQHF
TGTGCCAGCAGCCCCCGGGACAGTCTAAATCAGCCCCAGCATTTT
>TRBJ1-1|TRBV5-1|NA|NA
CASSFGTTMNTEAFF
TGCGCCAGCAGCTTCGGGACAACCATGAACACTGAAGCTTTCTTT
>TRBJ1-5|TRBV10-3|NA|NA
CAISQDSVNQPQHF
TGTGCCATCAGCCAGGACAGTGTTAATCAGCCCCAGCATTTT
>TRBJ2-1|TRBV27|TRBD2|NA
CASRGYGTSISVEQFF
TGTGCCAGCAGGGGTTATGGGACTAGCATTTCGGTTGAGCAGTTCTTC
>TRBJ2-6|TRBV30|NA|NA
CAWISLRGSGANVLTF
TGTGCCTGGATTTCCCTTCGGGGGTCTGGGGCCAACGTCCTGACTTTC
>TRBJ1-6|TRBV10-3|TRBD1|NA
CASQGEGAGSPLHF
TGTGCCTCCCAAGGTGAGGGGGCAGGTTCACCCCTCCACTTT
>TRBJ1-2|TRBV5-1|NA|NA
CASSLSEANYGYTF
TGCGCCAGCAGCTTGTCAGAAGCTAACTATGGCTACACCTTC
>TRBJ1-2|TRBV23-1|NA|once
CASSQSHLPQGMGGYTF
TGCGCCAGCAGTCAATCTCATCTACCGCAGGGGATGGGTGGCTACACCTTC
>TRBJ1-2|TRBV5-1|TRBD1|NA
CASSGDRGRDGYTF
TGCGCCAGCAGCGGGGACAGGGGCCGTGATGGCTACACCTTC
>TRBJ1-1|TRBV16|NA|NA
CASSPRQIINTEAFF
TGTGCCAGCAGCCCCCGACAGATAATTAACACTGAAGCTTTCTTT
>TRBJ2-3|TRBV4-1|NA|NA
CASSQDPGRDTQYF
TGCGCCAGCAGCCAAGATCCGGGGAGAGATACGCAGTATTTT
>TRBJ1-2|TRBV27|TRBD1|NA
CASTFRTGANYGYTF
TGTGCCAGCACCTTTCGGACAGGGGCTAACTATGGCTACACCTTC
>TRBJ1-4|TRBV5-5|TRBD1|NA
CASSGGQGAHSEKLFF
TGTGCCAGCAGCGGGGGACAGGGGGCTCACAGTGAAAAACTGTTTTTT
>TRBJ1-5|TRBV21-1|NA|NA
CASSNRDRVYSNQPQHF
TGTGCCAGCAGCAACCGGGACAGGGTTTATAGCAATCAGCCCCAGCATTTT
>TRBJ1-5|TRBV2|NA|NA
CASSGTNQPQHF
TGTGCCAGCAGTGGAACAAATCAGCCCCAGCATTTT
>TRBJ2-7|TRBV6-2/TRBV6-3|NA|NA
CASSYSERPSYEQYF
TGTGCCAGCAGTTATTCGGAGCGGCCCTCCTACGAGCAGTACTTC
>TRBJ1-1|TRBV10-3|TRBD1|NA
CATNAGGITEAFF
TGTGCCACCAACGCAGGGGGAATCACTGAAGCTTTCTTT
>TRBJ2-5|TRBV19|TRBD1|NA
CASSLTGGQETQYF
TGTGCCAGTAGTCTAACAGGGGGCCAAGAGACCCAGTACTTC
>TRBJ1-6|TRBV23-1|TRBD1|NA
CASSHYFRSKQGQGAHSPLHF
TGCGCCAGCAGTCATTACTTTAGGAGTAAACAGGGACAGGGGGCACATTCACCCCTCCACTTT
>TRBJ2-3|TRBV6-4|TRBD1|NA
CASRAGTGDADTQYF
TGTGCCAGCAGAGCCGGGACAGGGGACGCAGATACGCAGTATTTT
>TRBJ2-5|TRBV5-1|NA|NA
CASSDPGETQYF
TGCGCCAGCAGCGATCCGGGTGAGACCCAGTACTTC
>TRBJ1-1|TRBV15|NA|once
CATSRVTGMNTEAFF
TGTGCCACCAGCAGAGTAACAGGGATGAACACTGAAGCTTTCTTT
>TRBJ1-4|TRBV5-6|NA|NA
CASSFGGVNEKLFF
TGTGCCAGCAGCTTCGGGGGAGTTAATGAAAAACTGTTTTTT
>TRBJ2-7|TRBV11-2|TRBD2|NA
CASSLDLAGGQYF
TGTGCCAGCAGCTTAGATTTAGCGGGGGGACAGTACTTC
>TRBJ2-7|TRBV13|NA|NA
CASTRRASLYEQYF
TGTGCCAGCACCCGGCGGGCTAGCCTCTACGAGCAGTACTTC
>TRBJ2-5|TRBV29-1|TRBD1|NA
CSVFGTGETQYF
TGCAGCGTTTTCGGGACAGGAGAGACCCAGTACTTC
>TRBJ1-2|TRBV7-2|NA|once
CASSLGQSYGYTF
TGTGCCAGCAGCTTGGGGCAGTCTTATGGCTACACCTTC
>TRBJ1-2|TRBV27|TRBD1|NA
CASSPGPGQGSVGGYTF
TGTGCCAGCAGCCCAGGCCCCGGACAGGGATCCGTAGGCGGCTACACCTTC
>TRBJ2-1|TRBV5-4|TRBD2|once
CASSLPGGGANEQFF
TGTGCCAGCAGCTTGCCGGGCGGGGGGGCCAATGAGCAGTTCTTC
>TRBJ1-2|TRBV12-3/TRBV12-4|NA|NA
CASSLSVGAGYTF
TGTGCCAGCAGTTTAAGTGTGGGGGCGGGCTACACCTTC
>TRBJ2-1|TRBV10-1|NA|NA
CASSESIGGNEQFF
TGCGCCAGCAGTGAGTCGATAGGGGGCAATGAGCAGTTCTTC
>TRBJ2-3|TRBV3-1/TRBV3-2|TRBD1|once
CASSQPTTGSTDTQYF
TGTGCCAGCAGCCAACCCACGACAGGGAGCACAGATACGCAGTATTTT
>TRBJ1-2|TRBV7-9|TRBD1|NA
CASSQGGHRGYTF
TGTGCCAGCAGCCAGGGGGGACATCGAGGCTACACCTTC